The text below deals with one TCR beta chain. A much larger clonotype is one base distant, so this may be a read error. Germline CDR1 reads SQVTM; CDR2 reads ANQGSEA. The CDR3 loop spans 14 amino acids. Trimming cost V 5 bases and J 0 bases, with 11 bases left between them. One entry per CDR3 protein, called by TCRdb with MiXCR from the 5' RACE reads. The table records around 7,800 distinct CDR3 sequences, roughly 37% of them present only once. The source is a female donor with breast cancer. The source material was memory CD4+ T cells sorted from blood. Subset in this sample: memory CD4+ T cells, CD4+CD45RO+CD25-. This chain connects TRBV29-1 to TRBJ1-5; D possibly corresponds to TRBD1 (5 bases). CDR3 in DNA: TGCAGCGTTTCAGACGGGACTAGCAATCAGCCCCAGCATTTT. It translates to CSVSDGTSNQPQHF. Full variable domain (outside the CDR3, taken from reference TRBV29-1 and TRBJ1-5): SAVISQKPSRDICQRGTSLTIQCQVDSQVTMMFWYRQQPGQSLTLIATANQGSEATYESGFVIDKFPISRPNLTFSTLTVSNMSPEDSSIYLCSVSDGTSNQPQHFGDGTRLSIL.